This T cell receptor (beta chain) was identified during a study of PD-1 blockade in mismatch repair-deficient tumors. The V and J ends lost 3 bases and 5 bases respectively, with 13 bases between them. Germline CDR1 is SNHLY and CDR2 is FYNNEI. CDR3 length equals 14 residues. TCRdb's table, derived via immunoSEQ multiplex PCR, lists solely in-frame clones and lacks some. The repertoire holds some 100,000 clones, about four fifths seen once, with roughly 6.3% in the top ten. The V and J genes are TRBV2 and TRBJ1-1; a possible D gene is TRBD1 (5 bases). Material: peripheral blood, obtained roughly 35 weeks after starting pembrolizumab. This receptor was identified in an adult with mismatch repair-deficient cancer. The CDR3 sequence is CASSEGGSWTEAFF. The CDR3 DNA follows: TGTGCCAGCAGTGAGGGGGGTTCTTGGACTGAAGCTTTCTTT.